This is a list of T cell receptor beta chains from one sample in a study of technical replicates of blood from a handful of donors. Generated by immunoSEQ multiplex PCR, the TCRdb table keeps only in-frame clones and is missing some. The sample records 75,000 to 100,000 clones, around 95% being singletons. Specimen: T cells isolated from PBMCs. These receptors originate from a human donor in good health. The CDR3 runs from the conserved cysteine through the conserved F or W. The D gene is left open where the match is weak. The size of a clone is reported for some rows only, either as once, few or many, or as a class for expanded clones.

TRBJ2-7 | few | TRBV10-1 | TRBD2 | TGCGCCAGCGGGGAGACTAGCGGTGCGGACGAGCAGTACTTC | CASGETSGADEQYF
TRBJ2-7 | . | TRBV18 | . | TGTGCCAGCTCACCACGGATAGGGGACGAGCAGTACTTC | CASSPRIGDEQYF
TRBJ1-3 | . | TRBV4-1 | . | TGCGCCAGCAGCCAAACATACCTCTCGGGTCTATTTTTCTCTGGAAACACCATATATTTT | CASSQTYLSGLFFSGNTIYF
TRBJ2-5 | . | TRBV7-6 | TRBD1 | TGTGCCAGCAGCTTATCGGGGGGACAGGGGGGTTACGAGACCCAGTACTTC | CASSLSGGQGGYETQYF
TRBJ2-1 | . | TRBV9 | . | TGTGCCAGCAGCGTAGCGGTTGATCGCAATGAGCAGTTCTTC | CASSVAVDRNEQFF
TRBJ2-7 | . | TRBV21-1 | . | TGTGCCAGCAGCAAATTTGATCTCACGGCCTACGAGCAGTACTTC | CASSKFDLTAYEQYF
TRBJ2-7 | . | TRBV5-1 | TRBD1 | TGCGCCAGCAGCTTGACCGGGACAGGGGGCGACGAGCAGTACTTC | CASSLTGTGGDEQYF
TRBJ2-2 | . | TRBV7-6 | . | TGTGCCAGCAGCTCGGGACTGGAGAACACCGGGGAGCTGTTTTTT | CASSSGLENTGELFF
TRBJ2-7 | . | TRBV13 | . | TGTGCCAGCAGCCCCTACGGTTCCTACGAGCAGTACTTC | CASSPYGSYEQYF
TRBJ2-7 | . | TRBV2 | . | TGTGCCAGCAGAACCACAGGGTATGGCGAGCAGTACTTC | CASRTTGYGEQYF
TRBJ2-1 | . | TRBV29-1 | . | TGCAGCTTCGAAGGAGTCTACAATGAGCAGTTCTTC | CSFEGVYNEQFF
TRBJ2-3 | . | TRBV29-1 | . | TGCAGCGTACTAGACCCCGGCGGCACAGATACGCAGTATTTT | CSVLDPGGTDTQYF
TRBJ2-1 | . | TRBV19 | TRBD2 | TGTGCCAGTAGTCCGACTAGCGGGGGCTACAATGAGCAGTTCTTC | CASSPTSGGYNEQFF
TRBJ2-1 | . | TRBV4-2 | TRBD2 | TGTGCCAGCAGCCCCCAAGCGAGCGGGGGCGGGAATGAGCAGTTCTTC | CASSPQASGGGNEQFF
TRBJ2-7 | . | TRBV11-3 | TRBD1 | TGTGCCAGCAGCTTACGGGGACAGGATAGGTACGAGCAGTACTTC | CASSLRGQDRYEQYF
TRBJ1-2 | . | TRBV27 | TRBD1 | TGTGCCAGCAGTTCCCGGGACAGGGCCGACGACTACACCTTC | CASSSRDRADDYTF
TRBJ2-5 | . | TRBV19 | TRBD1 | TGTGCCAGTAGGACTCCGGGACAGGGCGAGACCCAGTACTTC | CASRTPGQGETQYF
TRBJ2-2 | once | TRBV6-4 | . | TGTGCCAGTAGTCCTTTTACAGGCTACGGGGAGCTGTTTTTT | CASSPFTGYGELFF
TRBJ2-3 | . | TRBV7-9 | . | TGTGCCTCATCGGGAGAGGGCCTTAATACGCAGTATTTT | CASSGEGLNTQYF
TRBJ1-1 | . | TRBV6-5 | . | TGTGCCAGCATACAGCCATCGAACACTGAAGCTTTCTTT | CASIQPSNTEAFF
TRBJ1-2 | . | TRBV19 | . | TGTGCCAGTAGTATAGGGCTAGGGGCGCCGAGTGGCTACACCTTC | CASSIGLGAPSGYTF
TRBJ2-1 | . | TRBV2 | TRBD1 | TGTGCCAGCAGGGGGCCGGGACAGGTCAGCTCCTACAATGAGCAGTTCTTC | CASRGPGQVSSYNEQFF
TRBJ1-1 | . | TRBV6-5 | . | TGTGCCAGCAGTTACAAGTACAGGGAAACTGAAGCTTTCTTT | CASSYKYRETEAFF
TRBJ2-1 | . | TRBV7-7 | . | TGTGCTAGCAGCTTAACGCTAGCGAATGAGCAGTTCTTC | CASSLTLANEQFF
TRBJ2-7 | . | TRBV6-5 | TRBD1 | TGTGCCAGCAGTACGGACAGGGGCGAGCAGTACTTC | CASSTDRGEQYF
TRBJ1-1 | . | TRBV19 | TRBD1 | TGTGCCAGTAGTATAGGGACAGGGGACACTGAAGCTTTCTTT | CASSIGTGDTEAFF
TRBJ1-4 | . | TRBV27 | TRBD1 | TGTGCCAGCAGTGACAGGGGATCTAATGAAAAACTGTTTTTT | CASSDRGSNEKLFF
TRBJ2-1 | . | TRBV5-1 | TRBD1 | TGCGCCAGCAGCTGGATGACGGGACAGGGGACAAATGAGCAGTTCTTC | CASSWMTGQGTNEQFF
TRBJ1-2 | . | TRBV9 | . | TGTGCCAGCAGCGTAGCCGACGCCAGGAACTATGGCTACACCTTC | CASSVADARNYGYTF
TRBJ2-7 | . | TRBV29-1 | TRBD2 | TGCAGCGTTCGGGGCGGGAGATCTTACGAGCAGTACTTC | CSVRGGRSYEQYF
TRBJ2-1 | . | TRBV5-4 | . | TGTGCCAGCAGCTTGGGGGGGCCGAGCTGGAATGAGCAGTTCTTC | CASSLGGPSWNEQFF
TRBJ1-1 | . | TRBV5-1 | . | TGCGCCAGCAGCTTGGGGGGCGGGGAGACTGAAGCTTTCTTT | CASSLGGGETEAFF
TRBJ2-2 | . | TRBV2 | TRBD1 | TGTGCCAGCAGAGCGGACAGGGTGAACACCGGGGAGCTGTTTTTT | CASRADRVNTGELFF
TRBJ2-2 | . | TRBV10-3 | TRBD2 | TGTGCCATCAGTTTCCTAGAGACTAGCGGGCGTACCGGGGAGCTGTTTTTT | CAISFLETSGRTGELFF
TRBJ2-3 | . | TRBV18 | . | TGTGCCAGCTCGTCCTGGGCTGACACAGATACGCAGTATTTT | CASSSWADTDTQYF
TRBJ2-1 | . | TRBV4-2 | . | TGTGCCAGCAGCCAAGATGTAGCAGCAACTACCGCCTACAATGAGCAGTTCTTC | CASSQDVAATTAYNEQFF
TRBJ1-1 | . | TRBV7-9 | . | TGTGCCAGCACCCCACTGGGGGCTGGAGCTTTCTTT | CASTPLGAGAFF
TRBJ2-3 | . | TRBV7-2 | TRBD1 | TGTGCCAGCAGCTCGGACAGGGGGGATACGCAGTATTTT | CASSSDRGDTQYF
TRBJ2-2 | . | TRBV27 | TRBD2 | TGTGCCAGCGGGACTAGCGGGGGTTTAAACACCGGGGAGCTGTTTTTT | CASGTSGGLNTGELFF
TRBJ2-1 | . | TRBV19 | . | TGTGCCAGTAAGGATGGGGGGTGGTCAGGCAATGAGCAGTTCTTC | CASKDGGWSGNEQFF
TRBJ1-3 | . | TRBV6-6 | TRBD1 | TGTGCCAGCAGTTCAGGGGGAGGAAACACCATATATTTT | CASSSGGGNTIYF
TRBJ2-6 | . | TRBV28 | . | TGTGCCAGCAGTGATCCCACGAGGGCTGGGGCCAACGTCCTGACTTTC | CASSDPTRAGANVLTF
TRBJ1-4 | . | TRBV7-7 | . | TGTGCTAGCAGCTACTACATTTCTCTCTCTGAAAAACTGTTTTTT | CASSYYISLSEKLFF
TRBJ1-1 | . | TRBV19 | . | TGTGCCAGTACTACGGACAGAAAGAACACTGAAGCTTTCTTT | CASTTDRKNTEAFF
TRBJ2-2 | . | TRBV25-1 | . | TGTGCCAGCAGTGAATGGAGAGGGAACACCGGGGAGCTGTTTTTT | CASSEWRGNTGELFF
TRBJ2-7 | . | TRBV19 | TRBD2 | TGTGCCAGTAGCAGCCGGACTAGCGATGAGCAGTACTTC | CASSSRTSDEQYF
TRBJ2-3 | once | TRBV7-9 | . | TGTGCCAGCAGCTCCCGACAGAGCCCGGATACGCAGTATTTT | CASSSRQSPDTQYF
TRBJ1-1 | few | TRBV7-6 | . | TGTGCCAGCAGCTTAGCGTCAAGAGGGAGGTCTGAAGCTTTCTTT | CASSLASRGRSEAFF